These 16 T cell receptor beta chains came from one sample sequenced in a study of cytomegalovirus exposure and HLA in healthy donors. Amplification used 60 Vbeta primers and 13 Jbeta primers. TCRdb keeps only in-frame clones here, not all; method: immunoSEQ multiplex PCR. The sample lists over 150,000 clones, around 79% occurring once. Sequences were obtained from PBMCs. The receptors originated from a man aged 40-50 years in good health and CMV-seronegative.

V gene TRBV29-1 combines with J gene TRBJ2-5; no clear D. Per germline, CDR1 SQVTM and CDR2 ANQGSEA. The CDR3 is made up of 11 amino acids. The V end lost 4 bases, the J end lost 4 bases, and 7 bases lay between the germline ends. DNA of the CDR3: TGCAGCGTTGGGTACTTAGAGACCCAGTACTTC. Its translation: CSVGYLETQYF.

This chain connects TRBV9 to TRBJ2-7, with 9 bases matching TRBD1. Trimming removed 4 bases from V and 3 bases from J; junction bases left unmatched: 8. This CDR3 has 15 amino acids. Per the germline V gene, CDR1 is SGDLS and CDR2 is YYNGEE. The CDR3 spells CASSPTGGASYEQYF. The DNA of the CDR3 is TGTGCCAGCAGCCCAACAGGGGGCGCAAGCTACGAGCAGTACTTC.

This clone was picked up a small number of times. The chain couples TRBV5-6 to TRBJ1-1, with a weak D call TRBD1 (6 bases). The V gene lost 0 bases and the J gene lost 0 bases, with 12 bases spanning the gap. The CDR3 loop spans 16 amino acids. The germline CDR1 and CDR2 sequences are SGHDT and YYEEEE. As DNA, the CDR3 is TGTGCCAGCAGCTTGGTGCAGGGGCGAATGAACACTGAAGCTTTCTTT. Its translation is CASSLVQGRMNTEAFF.

There are a few counts of this clone. The rearrangement uses TRBV6-1 and TRBJ2-5; 14 nucleotides align to TRBD2. J gave up 2 bases and V 4 bases, and 0 bases lay outside the gene matches. Germline CDR1 and CDR2: MNHNS and SASEGT. This CDR3 region has 15 residues. This chain's CDR3 is CASSGLAGGQETQYF. DNA for the CDR3: TGTGCCAGCAGTGGACTAGCGGGGGGGCAAGAGACCCAGTACTTC.

The chain has TRBV28 and TRBJ2-1, with D tentatively TRBD1 (6 bases). Trimming took 6 bases from V and 8 from J, leaving 17 bases between them. The germline V gene has CDR1 MDHEN and CDR2 SYDVKM. The length of the CDR3 is 14 residues. This CDR3 reads CASRRKGTSHEQFF. CDR3 coding DNA: TGTGCCAGCAGACGAAAAGGGACATCCCATGAGCAGTTCTTC.

This chain connects TRBV6-5 to TRBJ2-5; tentative D call: TRBD2 (7 bases). Per germline, CDR1 MNHEY and CDR2 SVGAGI. This CDR3 spans 15 amino acids. Deletions cut 6 bases from V and 5 bases from J, with 19 bases between. The DNA of the CDR3 is TGTGCCAGCAGGGGTTGGGGGGGGGCCGATGAGACCCAGTACTTC. Translating gives CASRGWGGADETQYF.

The chain employs TRBV27 and TRBJ1-6; no firm D call. This CDR3 contains 13 residues. In germline, CDR1 is MNHEY, CDR2 SMNVEV (reference sequence). V dropped 7 bases and J dropped 5 bases, with 9 bases sitting between them. CDR3 loop: CASKNTHNSPLHF. The CDR3, as DNA: TGTGCCAGCAAGAACACCCATAATTCACCCCTCCACTTT.

The J gene is TRBJ2-3, the V gene TRBV5-6, with D possibly matching TRBD2 (7 bases). The CDR3 loop spans 18 amino acids. Germline CDR1 is SGHDT and CDR2 is YYEEEE. Trimming took off 0 bases at V and 3 bases at J, with 20 bases between the two ends. CDR3 loop: CASSLEVRGGPTTDTQYF. In DNA form, the CDR3 reads TGTGCCAGCAGCTTGGAGGTTAGGGGGGGGCCGACTACAGATACGCAGTATTTT. Variable domain in full (rest from reference TRBV5-6 and TRBJ2-3): DAGVTQSPTHLIKTRGQQVTLRCSPKSGHDTVSWYQQALGQGPQFIFQYYEEEERQRGNFPDRFSGHQFPNYSSELNVNALLLGDSALYLCASSLEVRGGPTTDTQYFGPGTRLTVL.

This clone was seen more than once but under ten times. V and J are TRBV29-1 and TRBJ2-3; 8 bases agree with TRBD1. Germline V gene sequence: CDR1 SQVTM, CDR2 ANQGSEA. The ends lost 7 bases at V and 5 bases at J; junction bases unmatched: 8. CDR3 length equals 13 residues. CDR3 protein: CSAERQGQDTQYF. The CDR3 nucleotides read TGCAGCGCCGAACGACAGGGGCAAGATACGCAGTATTTT.

In its sample, this clone was seen once. J is TRBJ2-7 and V is TRBV2; perhaps TRBD1 as D (6 bases). V lost 8 bases and J lost 4, with 15 bases in between. Per germline, CDR1 SNHLY and CDR2 FYNNEI. The CDR3 runs 13 residues. The CDR3 nucleotides read TGTGCCAGCTCATTGGACAGCACGTACGAGCAGTACTTC. Protein: CASSLDSTYEQYF.

The chain combines TRBV6-5 with TRBJ1-1; D is unresolved. This CDR3 has 13 amino acids. CDR1 MNHEY and CDR2 SVGAGI come from the germline V gene. Trimming removed 4 bases from V and 4 bases from J, with 10 bases in between. As DNA, the CDR3 is TGTGCCAGCAGTTTATACAGCTCCACTGAAGCTTTCTTT. Encoded protein: CASSLYSSTEAFF.

V usage is TRBV5-1 and J usage is TRBJ1-3, with 7 bases that match TRBD1. This CDR3 is 16 amino acids long. Unmatched junction bases numbered 11, after V lost 5 bases and J lost 3 bases. The germline CDR1 and CDR2 sequences are SGHRS and YFSETQ. For the CDR3, the DNA is TGCGCCAGCAGGCCCCAGGGGGAAGTATTTGGAAACACCATATATTTT. It codes for CASRPQGEVFGNTIYF.

The J gene is TRBJ1-1, the V gene TRBV27, with 8 bases aligning to TRBD1. The V gene's germline CDR1 is MNHEY and CDR2 SMNVEV (reference sequence). This CDR3 comprises 18 residues. V gave up 5 bases and J gave up 5 bases; unmatched junction bases: 19. The CDR3: CASSRNRQGSLGKTEAFF. The CDR3, as DNA: TGTGCCAGCAGTCGGAACCGACAGGGGTCCCTTGGGAAGACTGAAGCTTTCTTT.

This rearrangement joins TRBV29-1 to TRBJ2-1, with TRBD2 matching 8 bases. The length of the CDR3 is 12 residues. The germline V gene encodes CDR1 SQVTM and CDR2 ANQGSEA. CDR3 nucleotide sequence: TGCAGTGAGGTAGCGGGGACGAATGAGCAGTTCTTC. As protein: CSEVAGTNEQFF.

The CDR3 nucleotides read TGTGCCAGCAGCTTTACGGTCTACAATGAGCAGTTCTTC. Amino acid sequence: CASSFTVYNEQFF. J is TRBJ2-1 and V is TRBV5-4; D is uncertain. The V end lost 2 bases, the J end lost 3 bases, and 6 bases lay between the germline ends. Germline CDR1 is SGHNT and CDR2 is YYREEE (reference sequence). The CDR3 consists of 13 residues. The entire variable domain, with the rest obtained from reference TRBV5-4 and TRBJ2-1, is as follows: ETGVTQSPTHLIKTRGQQVTLRCSSQSGHNTVSWYQQALGQGPQFIFQYYREEENGRGNFPPRFSGLQFPNYSSELNVNALELDDSALYLCASSFTVYNEQFFGPGTRLTVL.

The chain couples TRBV27 to TRBJ2-2; D is uncertain. Germline CDR1 reads MNHEY; CDR2 reads SMNVEV (reference sequence). This CDR3 has 14 amino acids. V lost 3 bases to trimming and J lost 4 bases, with 9 bases between them. CDR3 sequence reads: CASSLGRSTGELFF. The CDR3 DNA is TGTGCCAGCAGTTTGGGCCGAAGCACCGGGGAGCTGTTTTTT.